The clone carrying this TCR beta chain was counted a single time. Losses at the gene ends were 3 bases for V and 2 bases for J; bases not matched to a gene: 2. The CDR3 contains 15 residues. Germline values: CDR1 KGHDR, CDR2 SFDVKD. Clones were sequenced by immunoSEQ multiplex PCR, and TCRdb holds only the in-frame ones, with some missing. The table has approximately 70,000 clones, about nine tenths seen once. The sample belongs to a study of T cell responses to AZD1222 COVID-19 vaccine. The TCR comes from an adult in good health. The chain has TRBV24-1 and TRBJ1-3; 8 bases map to TRBD1. The sample in question was peripheral blood, obtained on day 0 of AZD1222 vaccination. Here the CDR3 DNA reads TGTGCCACCAGTGATACGGGACAGGCTGGAAACACCATATATTTT. Its translation: CATSDTGQAGNTIYF.